The TCR beta chain described here comes from a study of Tregs in tolerant kidney transplant recipients (dated by TCRdb to about 2019). With respect to the entire study: The study applied TCRbeta sequencing to find donor-specific regulatory T cells before combined kidney and bone marrow transplantation and then followed those same cells after transplant. Beyond this particular receptor, the publication reports: In tolerant patients, the expansion of donor-specific Tregs was greater than global Treg expansion, suggesting that the expansion was antigen-driven rather than nonspecific. The study was limited by small patient numbers, and the findings need validation in larger populations and under other immunosuppression protocols. Biological reproducibility was not examined directly, but technical replication error appeared to be minimal. Because the PCR primers were changed over time for some patients, nucleotide-level comparison could not be performed across the samples from those patients. Expanding Tregs with activated donor B cells appeared to identify the most biologically relevant and donor-specific TCRbeta repertoire.

Compared with germline, V lacks 2 bases and J lacks 4 bases; bases without a gene match: 15. In the germline V gene, CDR1 corresponds to SGHTA and CDR2 to FQGTGA. From cysteine to phenylalanine, the CDR3 is 20 amino acids long. The only DNA kept is the CDR3, 60 bases in frame from the first base. The transplants used related donors along with nonmyeloablative bone marrow transplantation, and in the human trials mixed chimerism was transient. Thawed PBMCs were FACS-sorted into unstimulated Tregs (CD4+CD25+CD127-), CD4+ non-Tregs (CD4+CD25-), CD4 cells and CD8 cells. Several combined kidney and bone marrow transplant recipients from the ITN036ST trial were included as patients, and samples were available only from these trial subjects. Healthy control blood was processed to PBMCs by Ficoll density gradient and cryopreserved, and patient PBMCs were collected before and after transplant. Genomic DNA was extracted from sorted cells with the QIAGEN DNeasy Blood and Tissue Kit for TCRbeta CDR3 sequencing. High-throughput TCRbeta CDR3 sequencing was carried out commercially through immunoSEQ, with PCR amplification with bias correction and internal controls included. Per the source publication's procedure: A unique productive TCRbeta sequence was defined by the CDR3 nucleotide sequence when primers matched, and otherwise by the CDR3 amino acid sequence together with the Vbeta and Jbeta genes. To correct sorting error, sequences shared between sorted populations at a frequency ratio of 2:1 or less were removed; the rest were assigned to the higher population. Sequences were defined as donor-reactive when expanded at least 5-fold in CFSE-low cells versus unstimulated cells and present at a frequency of at least 0.01% in CFSE-low cells. Repertoire divergence was quantified by Jensen-Shannon divergence using the top 100 TCRbeta sequences ranked by frequency. For any sample with multiple sequencing runs, sorting error was corrected in each run separately before the runs were pooled. As stored in TCRdb, this immuneACCESS dataset retains in-frame rearrangements with V and J assigned. A fraction of the clones does not appear; measured against another copy, unresolved V genes explain less than half of the discrepancy, and the remainder lacks a known reason. V and J calls and clone size are as listed in that table; D and trimming were resolved from the DNA. In this sample the table shows some 56,000 clones, approximately 90% of which occur a single time. Around 15% of the sample is in the top ten clones.

Details on this clone: Its antigen specificity is not known. Base qualities are missing; no much larger clone stands one base away.

The TCR sequence derives from a human patient who received a combined kidney and bone marrow transplant. In patients who had a transplant, some T cells may come from the graft donor. The starting material was CD8+ T cells from blood (PBMCs), obtained 24 months after the transplant. In this chain, TRBV7-3 is recombined with TRBJ2-3, with 13 bases aligning to TRBD2. The nucleotide sequence is TGTGCCAGCAGCTTAGAAGCACTAGCGGGGGGGCCGGGTCCGGCAGATACGCAGTATTTT. Its coded protein is CASSLEALAGGPGPADTQYF.